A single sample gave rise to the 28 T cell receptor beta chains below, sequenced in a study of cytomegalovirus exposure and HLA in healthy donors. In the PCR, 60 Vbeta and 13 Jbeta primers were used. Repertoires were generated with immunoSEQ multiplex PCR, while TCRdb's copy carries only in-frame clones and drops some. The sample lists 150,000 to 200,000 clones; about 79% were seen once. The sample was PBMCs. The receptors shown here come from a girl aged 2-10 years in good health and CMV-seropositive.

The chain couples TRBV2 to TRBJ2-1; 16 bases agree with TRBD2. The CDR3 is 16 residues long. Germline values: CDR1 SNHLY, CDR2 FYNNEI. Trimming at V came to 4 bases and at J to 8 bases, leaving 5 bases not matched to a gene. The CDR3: CASSGGTSGRAYEQFF. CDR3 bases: TGTGCCAGCAGTGGAGGGACTAGCGGGAGGGCCTATGAGCAGTTCTTC.

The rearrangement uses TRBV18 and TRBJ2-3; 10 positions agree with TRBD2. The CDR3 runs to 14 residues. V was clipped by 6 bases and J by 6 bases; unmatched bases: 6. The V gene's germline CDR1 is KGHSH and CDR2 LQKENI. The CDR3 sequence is CASSSGRAADTQYF. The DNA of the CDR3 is TGTGCCAGCTCCAGCGGGAGGGCCGCGGATACGCAGTATTTT.

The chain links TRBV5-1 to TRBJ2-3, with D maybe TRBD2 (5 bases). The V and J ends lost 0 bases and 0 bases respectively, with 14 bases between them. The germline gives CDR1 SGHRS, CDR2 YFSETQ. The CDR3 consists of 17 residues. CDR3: CASSLGGLAASTDTQYF. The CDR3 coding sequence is TGCGCCAGCAGCTTGGGAGGCCTAGCAGCTAGCACAGATACGCAGTATTTT.

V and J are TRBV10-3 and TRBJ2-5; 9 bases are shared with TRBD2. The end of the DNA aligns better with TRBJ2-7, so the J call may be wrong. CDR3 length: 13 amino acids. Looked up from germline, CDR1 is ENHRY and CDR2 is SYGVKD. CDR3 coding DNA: TGTGCCATCGGCCCGACTAGCGGCTACGAGCAGTACTTC. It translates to CAIGPTSGYEQYF.

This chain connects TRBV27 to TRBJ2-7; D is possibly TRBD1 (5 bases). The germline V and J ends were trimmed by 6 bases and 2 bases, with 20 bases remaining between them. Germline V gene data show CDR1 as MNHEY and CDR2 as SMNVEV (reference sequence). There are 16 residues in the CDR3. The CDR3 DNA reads TGTGCCAGCAGGGGGCCGAGGTCGGCGGAACCCTACGAGCAGTACTTC. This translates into CASRGPRSAEPYEQYF.

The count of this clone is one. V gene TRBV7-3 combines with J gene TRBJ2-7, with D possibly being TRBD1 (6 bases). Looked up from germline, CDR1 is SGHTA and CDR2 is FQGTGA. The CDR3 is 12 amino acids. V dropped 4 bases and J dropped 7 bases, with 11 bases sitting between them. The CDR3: CASSSTGCEQYF. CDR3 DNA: TGTGCCAGCAGCTCCACAGGGTGTGAGCAGTACTTC. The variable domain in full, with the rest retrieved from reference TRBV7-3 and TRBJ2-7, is GAGVSQTPSNKVTEKGKYVELRCDPISGHTALYWYRQSLGQGPEFLIYFQGTGAADDSGLPNDRFFAVRPEGSVSTLKIQRTERGDSAVYLCASSSTGCEQYFGPGTRLTVT.

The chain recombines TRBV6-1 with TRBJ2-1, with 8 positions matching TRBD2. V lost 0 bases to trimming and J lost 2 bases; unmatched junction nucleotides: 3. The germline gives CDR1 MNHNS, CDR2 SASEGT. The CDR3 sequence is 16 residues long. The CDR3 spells CASSEAVGRAYNEQFF. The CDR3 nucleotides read TGTGCCAGCAGTGAAGCTGTCGGGAGGGCCTACAATGAGCAGTTCTTC.

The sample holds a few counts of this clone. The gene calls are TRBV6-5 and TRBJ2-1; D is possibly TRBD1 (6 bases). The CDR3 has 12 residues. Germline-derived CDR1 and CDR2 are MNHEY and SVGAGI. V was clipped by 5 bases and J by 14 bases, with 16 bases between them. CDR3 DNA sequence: TGTGCCAGCAGTGAACAGGGCCGGGTCGAGTTCTTC. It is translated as CASSEQGRVEFF.

The CDR3 DNA is TGTGCCAGCAGGCGCGTCGATGAGCAGTTCTTC. Translated, it gives CASRRVDEQFF. The chain uses TRBV6-5 and TRBJ2-1; D gene unclear. V dropped 6 bases and J dropped 8 bases, with 8 bases sitting between them. The V gene's germline CDR1 is MNHEY and CDR2 SVGAGI. CDR3 length: 11 amino acids.

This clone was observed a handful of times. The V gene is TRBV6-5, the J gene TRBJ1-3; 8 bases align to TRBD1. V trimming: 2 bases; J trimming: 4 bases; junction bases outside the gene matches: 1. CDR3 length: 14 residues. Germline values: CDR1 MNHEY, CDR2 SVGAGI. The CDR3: CASSYGQGGNTIYF. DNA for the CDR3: TGTGCCAGCAGTTACGGACAGGGAGGAAACACCATATATTTT.

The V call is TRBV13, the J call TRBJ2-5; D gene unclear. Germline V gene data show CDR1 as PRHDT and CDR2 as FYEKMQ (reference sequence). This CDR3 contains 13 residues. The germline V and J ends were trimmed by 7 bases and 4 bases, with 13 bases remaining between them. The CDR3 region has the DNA TGTGCCAGCAACCCCCCGGGTGGAGAGACCCAGTACTTC. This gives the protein CASNPPGGETQYF. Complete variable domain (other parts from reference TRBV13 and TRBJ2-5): AAGVIQSPRHLIKEKRETATLKCYPIPRHDTVYWYQQGPGQDPQFLISFYEKMQSDKGSIPDRFSAQQFSDYHSELNMSSLELGDSALYFCASNPPGGETQYFGPGTRLLVL.

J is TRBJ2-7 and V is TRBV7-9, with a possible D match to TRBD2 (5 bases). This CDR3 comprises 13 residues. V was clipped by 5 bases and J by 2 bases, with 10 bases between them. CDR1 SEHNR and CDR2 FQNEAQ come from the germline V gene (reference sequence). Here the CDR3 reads CASSPSGAYEQYF. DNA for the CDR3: TGTGCCAGCAGCCCCTCCGGGGCCTACGAGCAGTACTTC.

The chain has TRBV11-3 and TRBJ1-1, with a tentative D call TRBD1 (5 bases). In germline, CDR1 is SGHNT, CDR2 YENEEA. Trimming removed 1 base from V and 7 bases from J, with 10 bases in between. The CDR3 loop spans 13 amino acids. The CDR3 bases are TGTGCCAGCAGCTTAGCGGTCGGGGGTGAAGCTTTCTTT. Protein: CASSLAVGGEAFF.

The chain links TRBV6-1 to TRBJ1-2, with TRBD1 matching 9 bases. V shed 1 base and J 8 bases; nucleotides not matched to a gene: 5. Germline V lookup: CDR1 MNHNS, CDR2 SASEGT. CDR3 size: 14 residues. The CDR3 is CASSEGNRGQGYTF. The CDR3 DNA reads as TGTGCCAGCAGTGAAGGTAACAGGGGGCAAGGCTACACCTTC.

The CDR3 loop is CASRETEPSYEQYF. DNA for the CDR3: TGCGCCAGCAGGGAGACGGAACCTTCCTACGAGCAGTACTTC. V gene TRBV5-1 combines with J gene TRBJ2-7; no reliable D call. Germline CDR1 is SGHRS and CDR2 is YFSETQ. The ends were cut back, 5 bases at V and 1 base at J, with 13 bases in the middle. This CDR3 spans 14 amino acids.

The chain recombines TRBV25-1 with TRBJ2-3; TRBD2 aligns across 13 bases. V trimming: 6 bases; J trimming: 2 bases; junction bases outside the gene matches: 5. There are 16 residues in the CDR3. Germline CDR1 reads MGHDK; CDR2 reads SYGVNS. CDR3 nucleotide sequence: TGTGCCAGCAGCGAGACTAGCGGGGGGCCCACAGATACGCAGTATTTT. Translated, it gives CASSETSGGPTDTQYF.

The CDR3 loop reads CASSLRLAGGWARDTQYF. The CDR3, as DNA: TGTGCCAGCAGCTTAAGACTAGCGGGGGGGTGGGCCCGAGATACGCAGTATTTT. This chain uses TRBV5-5 with TRBJ2-3; 14 bases align to TRBD2. This CDR3 contains 18 residues. The ends lost 2 bases at V and 5 bases at J; junction bases unmatched: 10. Germline V gene lookup returns CDR1 SGHKS and CDR2 YYEKEE (reference sequence). The full variable domain, its missing parts supplied by reference TRBV5-5 and TRBJ2-3, is DAGVTQSPTHLIKTRGQQVTLRCSPISGHKSVSWYQQVLGQGPQFIFQYYEKEERGRGNFPDRFSARQFPNYSSELNVNALLLGDSALYLCASSLRLAGGWARDTQYFGPGTRLTVL.

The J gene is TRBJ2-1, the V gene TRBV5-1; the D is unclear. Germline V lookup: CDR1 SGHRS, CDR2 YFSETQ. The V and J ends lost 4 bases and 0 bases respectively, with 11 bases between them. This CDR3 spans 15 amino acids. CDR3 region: CASSISPPSYNEQFF. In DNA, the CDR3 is TGCGCCAGCAGCATTAGTCCTCCCTCCTACAATGAGCAGTTCTTC. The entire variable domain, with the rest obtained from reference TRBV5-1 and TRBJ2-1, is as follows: KAGVTQTPRYLIKTRGQQVTLSCSPISGHRSVSWYQQTPGQGLQFLFEYFSETQRNKGNFPGRFSGRQFSNSRSEMNVSTLELGDSALYLCASSISPPSYNEQFFGPGTRLTVL.

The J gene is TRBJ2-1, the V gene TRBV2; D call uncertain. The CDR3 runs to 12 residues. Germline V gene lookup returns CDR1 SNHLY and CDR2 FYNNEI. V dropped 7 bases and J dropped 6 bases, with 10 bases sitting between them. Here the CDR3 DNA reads TGTGCCAGCACCCTAATGGTCAATGAGCAGTTCTTC. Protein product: CASTLMVNEQFF.

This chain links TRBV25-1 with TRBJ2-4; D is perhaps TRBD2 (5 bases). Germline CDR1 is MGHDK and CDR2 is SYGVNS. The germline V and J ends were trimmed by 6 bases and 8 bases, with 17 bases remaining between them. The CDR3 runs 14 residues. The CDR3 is CASRHTGPGDIQYF. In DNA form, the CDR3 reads TGTGCCAGCAGGCACACCGGCCCCGGGGACATTCAGTACTTC.

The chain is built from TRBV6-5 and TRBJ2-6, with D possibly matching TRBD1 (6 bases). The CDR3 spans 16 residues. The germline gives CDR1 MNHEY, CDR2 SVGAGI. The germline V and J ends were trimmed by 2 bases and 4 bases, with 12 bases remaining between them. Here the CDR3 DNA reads TGTGCCAGCAGTTACGCAGGGGTTGCCGGGGCCAACGTCCTGACTTTC. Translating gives CASSYAGVAGANVLTF.

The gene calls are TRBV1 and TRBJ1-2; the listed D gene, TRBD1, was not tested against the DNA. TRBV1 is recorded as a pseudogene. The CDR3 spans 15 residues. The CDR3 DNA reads TGCACCAGCAGCCGGCTGATTTTTAGGACAGATGGCTACACCTTC. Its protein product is CTSSRLIFRTDGYTF.

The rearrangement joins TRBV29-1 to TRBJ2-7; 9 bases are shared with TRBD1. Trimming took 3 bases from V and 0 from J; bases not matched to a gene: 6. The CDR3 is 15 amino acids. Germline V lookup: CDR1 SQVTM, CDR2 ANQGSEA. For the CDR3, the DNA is TGCAGCGTTGAGATCTACAGGGGGCGCTCCTACGAGCAGTACTTC. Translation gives CSVEIYRGRSYEQYF.

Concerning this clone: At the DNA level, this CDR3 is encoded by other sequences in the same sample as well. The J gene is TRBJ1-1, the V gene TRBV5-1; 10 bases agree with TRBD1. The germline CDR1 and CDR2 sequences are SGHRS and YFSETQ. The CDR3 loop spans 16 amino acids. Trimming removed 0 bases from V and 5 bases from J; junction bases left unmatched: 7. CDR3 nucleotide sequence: TGCGCCAGCAGCTTGGGGGGACAGGGGCAGGGGACTGAAGCTTTCTTT. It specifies CASSLGGQGQGTEAFF.

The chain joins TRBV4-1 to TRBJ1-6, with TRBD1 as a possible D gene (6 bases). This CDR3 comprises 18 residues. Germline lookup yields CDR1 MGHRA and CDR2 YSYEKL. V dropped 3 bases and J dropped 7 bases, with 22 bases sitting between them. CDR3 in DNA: TGCGCCAGCAGCCAGGAATGGACAGATAAGGAACCGAATTCACCCCTCCACTTT. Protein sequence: CASSQEWTDKEPNSPLHF.

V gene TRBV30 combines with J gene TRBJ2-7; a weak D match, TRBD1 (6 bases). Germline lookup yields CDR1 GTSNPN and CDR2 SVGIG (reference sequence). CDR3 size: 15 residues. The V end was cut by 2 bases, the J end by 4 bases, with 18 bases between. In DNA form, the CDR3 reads TGTGCCTGGAGTCCGGATCCAGGGGTTGGGTACGAGCAGTACTTC. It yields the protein CAWSPDPGVGYEQYF. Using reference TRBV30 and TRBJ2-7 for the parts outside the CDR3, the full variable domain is SQTIHQWPATLVQPVGSPLSLECTVEGTSNPNLYWYRQAAGRGLQLLFYSVGIGQISSEVPQNLSASRPQDRQFILSSKKLLLSDSGFYLCAWSPDPGVGYEQYFGPGTRLTVT.

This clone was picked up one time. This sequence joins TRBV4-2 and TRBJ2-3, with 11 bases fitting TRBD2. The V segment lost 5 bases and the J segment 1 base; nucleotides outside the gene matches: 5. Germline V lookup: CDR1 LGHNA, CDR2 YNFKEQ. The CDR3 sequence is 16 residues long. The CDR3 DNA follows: TGTGCCAGCAGCGGGACTAGCGGTACCCGCACAGATACGCAGTATTTT. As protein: CASSGTSGTRTDTQYF.

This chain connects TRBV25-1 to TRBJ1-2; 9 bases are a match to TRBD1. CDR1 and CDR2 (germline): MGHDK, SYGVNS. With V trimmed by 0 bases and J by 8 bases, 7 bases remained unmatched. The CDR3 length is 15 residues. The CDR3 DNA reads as TGTGCCAGCAGTGAATATCCGGACAGGGGAGGGGGCTACACCTTC. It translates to CASSEYPDRGGGYTF.